This T cell receptor beta chain was identified during a study of blood T cell repertoires in COVID-19. Overall study: COVID-19 samples collected from the United States, Italy and Spain covered acute and convalescent phases. From T cells, B-cell-depleted T cells, or PBMCs came the material, which was cDNA or gDNA.

Germline V gene data show CDR1 as PRHDT and CDR2 as FYEKMQ (reference sequence). The CDR3 sequence is 17 residues long. The J segment lost 8 bases and the V segment lost 5 bases, leaving 14 bases of the junction unmatched. Original methodology: Reference gene primers were amplified, and this amplification served to estimate nucleated cell counts. The protocol was immunoSEQ multiplex PCR, while the TCRdb copy is restricted to in-frame clones and leaves out a portion. That table is the source of V, J and clone size, and D and trimming were worked out from the DNA. The profile shows roughly 100,000 clones, around 90% of them singletons.

The source of this sequence is a man aged 45-65 years with active or convalescent COVID-19. J is TRBJ1-6 and V is TRBV13; 8 nucleotides agree with TRBD1. The sample comprised peripheral blood. The CDR3 nucleotides read TGTGCCAGCAGCGCGGGACAGGCTGGGTGGGGAGATTCACCCCTCCACTTT. Protein sequence: CASSAGQAGWGDSPLHF.